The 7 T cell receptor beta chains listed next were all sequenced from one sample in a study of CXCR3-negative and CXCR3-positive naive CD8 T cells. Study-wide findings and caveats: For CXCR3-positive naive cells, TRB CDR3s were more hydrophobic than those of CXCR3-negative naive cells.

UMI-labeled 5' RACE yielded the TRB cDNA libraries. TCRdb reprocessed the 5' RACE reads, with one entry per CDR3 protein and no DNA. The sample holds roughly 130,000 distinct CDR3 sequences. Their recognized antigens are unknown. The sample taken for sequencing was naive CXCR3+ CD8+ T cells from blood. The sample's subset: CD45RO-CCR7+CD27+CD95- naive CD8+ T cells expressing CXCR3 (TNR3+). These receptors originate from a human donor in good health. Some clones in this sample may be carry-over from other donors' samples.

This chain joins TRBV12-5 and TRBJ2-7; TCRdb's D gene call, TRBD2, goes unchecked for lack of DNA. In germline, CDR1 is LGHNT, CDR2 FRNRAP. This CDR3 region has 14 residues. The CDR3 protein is CASGRRTSDDEQYF.

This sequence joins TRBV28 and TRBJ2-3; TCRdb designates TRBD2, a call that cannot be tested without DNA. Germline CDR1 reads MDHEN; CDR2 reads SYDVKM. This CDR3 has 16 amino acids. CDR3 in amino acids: CASSVGTSGSTDTQYF.

The CDR3 spells CSVTGFLDTEAFF. The rearrangement joins TRBV29-1 to TRBJ1-1. Germline values: CDR1 SQVTM, CDR2 ANQGSEA. This CDR3 is 13 amino acids long.

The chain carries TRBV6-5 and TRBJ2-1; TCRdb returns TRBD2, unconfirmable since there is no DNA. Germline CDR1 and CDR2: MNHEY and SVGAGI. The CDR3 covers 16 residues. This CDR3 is CASSYSGPYMGDEQFF.

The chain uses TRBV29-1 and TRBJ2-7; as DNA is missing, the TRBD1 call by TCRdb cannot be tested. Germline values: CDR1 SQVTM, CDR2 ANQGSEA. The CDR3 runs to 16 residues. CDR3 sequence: CSVLAQGPKPPYEQYF.

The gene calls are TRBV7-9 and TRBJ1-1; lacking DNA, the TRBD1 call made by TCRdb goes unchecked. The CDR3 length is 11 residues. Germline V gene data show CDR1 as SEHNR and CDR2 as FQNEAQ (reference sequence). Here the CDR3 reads CASIRGTEAFF.

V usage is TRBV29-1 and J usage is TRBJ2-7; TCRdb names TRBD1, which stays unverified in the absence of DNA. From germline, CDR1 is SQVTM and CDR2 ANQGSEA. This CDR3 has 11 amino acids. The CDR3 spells CSVQGSNEQYF.